The 15 T cell receptor beta chains listed next were all sequenced from one sample in a study of blood T cell repertoires in COVID-19 (dated by TCRdb to 2018 to 2020). The method was the immunoSEQ multiplex PCR assay. TCRdb's version of the immuneACCESS table is confined to in-frame rearrangements and falls short of the full clone set. An unresolved V gene accounts for under half of the shortfall where checked; the remainder is of unknown origin. Recorded for this sample are under 300,000 clones; about 88% of them occurred a single time. Less than 3% of the sample goes to the ten largest clones. The source material was PBMCs or T cells enriched from blood (not recorded which). The receptors were gathered from a woman aged 50 to 60 who had recovered from COVID-19.

This clone was picked up a small number of times. The same CDR3 also results from other DNA sequences found in this sample. The CDR3 DNA sequence: TGCGCCAGCAGCTTGGACAGGGGTTCCTACGAGCAGTACTTC. Translated, it gives CASSLDRGSYEQYF. The rearrangement links TRBV5-1 to TRBJ2-7; 7 nucleotides line up with TRBD1. Germline V gene lookup returns CDR1 SGHRS and CDR2 YFSETQ. Unmatched junction bases numbered 1, after V lost 0 bases and J lost 1 base. This CDR3 is 14 amino acids long. Full variable domain (outside the CDR3, taken from reference TRBV5-1 and TRBJ2-7): KAGVTQTPRYLIKTRGQQVTLSCSPISGHRSVSWYQQTPGQGLQFLFEYFSETQRNKGNFPGRFSGRQFSNSRSEMNVSTLELGDSALYLCASSLDRGSYEQYFGPGTRLTVT.

The chain uses TRBV29-1 and TRBJ1-1, with 9 bases matching TRBD1. With V trimmed by 6 bases and J by 4 bases, 6 bases remained unmatched. Germline assignment: CDR1 SQVTM and CDR2 ANQGSEA. The CDR3 spans 13 residues. The CDR3 sequence: CSVGQGRATEAFF. Written as DNA, the CDR3 is TGCAGCGTCGGACAGGGGAGGGCCACTGAAGCTTTCTTT.

Turning to this clone: The same CDR3 is also encoded by other DNA sequences in this sample. V and J are TRBV9 and TRBJ1-6; no definite D call. Germline V gene data show CDR1 as SGDLS and CDR2 as YYNGEE. Trimming took 0 bases from V and 10 from J, leaving 5 bases between them. There are 12 residues in the CDR3. CDR3 region: CASSVAGSPLHF. The CDR3 DNA sequence: TGTGCCAGCAGCGTAGCTGGCTCACCCCTCCACTTT.

There are many counts of this clone. The rearrangement joins TRBV7-2 to TRBJ1-3; D gene uncertain. CDR3 size: 13 residues. Per the germline V gene, CDR1 is SGHTA and CDR2 is FQGNSA. V was cut by 8 bases and J by 0 bases, with 8 bases left in between. This CDR3 reads CASGEFSGNTIYF. The CDR3 nucleotides are TGTGCCAGCGGGGAGTTCTCTGGAAACACCATATATTTT.

The rearrangement joins TRBV7-2 to TRBJ1-2, with 8 bases fitting TRBD1. Germline V CDR1 and CDR2: SGHTA, FQGNSA. Trimming cost V 1 base and J 5 bases; bases outside gene matches: 6. The CDR3 has 15 amino acids. CDR3 bases: TGTGCCAGCAGCTTAGTGCCCCAGGGGGCGTATGGCTACACCTTC. Protein sequence: CASSLVPQGAYGYTF. Full variable domain (outside the CDR3, taken from reference TRBV7-2 and TRBJ1-2): GAGVSQSPSNKVTEKGKDVELRCDPISGHTALYWYRQSLGQGLEFLIYFQGNSAPDKSGLPSDRFSAERTGGSVSTLTIQRTQQEDSAVYLCASSLVPQGAYGYTFGSGTRLTVV.

This clone showed up just once. This sequence joins TRBV28 and TRBJ1-3, with D possibly matching TRBD1 (6 bases). V gave up 5 bases and J gave up 4 bases, with 15 bases separating them. Germline CDR1 MDHEN, CDR2 SYDVKM. CDR3 length: 15 residues. CDR3 DNA: TGTGCCAGCAGTCCCCTGGGGACATCCGGAAACACCATATATTTT. Its protein product is CASSPLGTSGNTIYF.

As DNA, the CDR3 is TGTGCCAGCATCTCAGGGGGTACAAATCAGCCCCAGCATTTT. Amino acids: CASISGGTNQPQHF. The chain carries TRBV6-5 and TRBJ1-5; 7 nucleotides match TRBD1. The germline V gene has CDR1 MNHEY and CDR2 SVGAGI. The V segment lost 7 bases and the J segment 4 bases; nucleotides outside the gene matches: 7. CDR3 size: 14 residues.

This chain joins TRBV27 and TRBJ1-5, with 8 bases aligning to TRBD1. This CDR3 region has 15 residues. The V and J ends lost 5 bases and 4 bases, in that order; junction bases with no gene match: 7. CDR1 and CDR2 (germline): MNHEY, SMNVEV (reference sequence). The CDR3 protein is CASSTIQGANQPQHF. The CDR3, as DNA: TGTGCCAGCAGTACGATTCAGGGGGCAAATCAGCCCCAGCATTTT.

This chain uses TRBV15 with TRBJ1-3; 7 nucleotides line up with TRBD1. V lost 8 bases and J lost 0; bases outside the gene matches: 7. The germline CDR1 and CDR2 sequences are LNHNV and YYDKDF (reference sequence). CDR3 length equals 15 residues. CDR3 region: CATELTGTSGNTIYF. In nucleotides, the CDR3 is TGTGCCACCGAACTGACAGGGACCTCTGGAAACACCATATATTTT.

This clone was seen once. The chain is built from TRBV10-1 and TRBJ2-7; TRBD1 matches 8 bases. Germline trimming cut 3 bases from V and 2 bases from J; bases unmatched to any gene: 3. Germline V gene lookup returns CDR1 WNHNN and CDR2 SYGVQD (reference sequence). The CDR3 consists of 14 residues. DNA of the CDR3: TGCGCCAGCAGTGAAGGGACAGGCACCTACGAGCAGTACTTC. It encodes CASSEGTGTYEQYF.

The chain links TRBV5-4 to TRBJ1-3, with 8 bases that match TRBD1. After removal of 2 bases from V and 5 bases from J, the junction contained 6 bases not matched to a gene. From germline, CDR1 is SGHNT and CDR2 YYREEE (reference sequence). The CDR3 contains 15 residues. Written as DNA, the CDR3 is TGTGCCAGCAGCTTATTAGGGACAGGAAGAAACACCATATATTTT. Protein product: CASSLLGTGRNTIYF.

The gene calls are TRBV11-3 and TRBJ2-1; D may be TRBD1 (7 bases). Trimming shortened V by 0 bases and J by 9 bases, and 15 bases separated the two germline ends. Germline CDR1 is SGHNT and CDR2 is YENEEA. CDR3 length equals 15 residues. Here the CDR3 DNA reads TGTGCCAGCAGCTTAGAGGCCGCCAGGGGGGCTGAGCAGTTCTTC. Its protein product is CASSLEAARGAEQFF. The full variable domain, rest sourced from reference TRBV11-3 and TRBJ2-1, is EAGVVQSPRYKIIEKKQPVAFWCNPISGHNTLYWYLQNLGQGPELLIRYENEEAVDDSQLPKDRFSAERLKGVDSTLKIQPAELGDSAVYLCASSLEAARGAEQFFGPGTRLTVL.

This sequence joins TRBV6-5 and TRBJ1-2, with no clear D. Germline V gene lookup returns CDR1 MNHEY and CDR2 SVGAGI. V shed 0 bases and J shed 4 bases, with 12 bases lying between them. This CDR3 is 15 amino acids long. The CDR3 DNA is TGTGCCAGCAGTTACTCGAGTAGCTTCCCCTATGGCTACACCTTC. It yields the protein CASSYSSSFPYGYTF.

The chain joins TRBV7-8 to TRBJ2-5; 12 positions agree with TRBD2. Germline-derived CDR1 and CDR2 are SGHVS and FQNEAQ. CDR3 length: 18 residues. V lost 4 bases, J lost 4 bases, and 13 bases stayed unmatched. Here the CDR3 DNA reads TGTGCCAGCAGCTCCCAAAAATCGACTAGCGGGAGTTTAGAGACCCAGTACTTC. Its translation is CASSSQKSTSGSLETQYF.

This chain uses TRBV10-1 with TRBJ1-3, with D perhaps matching TRBD1 (6 bases). With 6 bases removed from V and 4 bases from J, the gap between germline ends came to 19 bases. The germline gives CDR1 WNHNN, CDR2 SYGVQD (reference sequence). The CDR3 spans 16 residues. CDR3 residues: CASRGHRGAEGNTIYF. CDR3 in DNA: TGCGCCAGCAGGGGGCACCGGGGGGCAGAGGGAAACACCATATATTTT.